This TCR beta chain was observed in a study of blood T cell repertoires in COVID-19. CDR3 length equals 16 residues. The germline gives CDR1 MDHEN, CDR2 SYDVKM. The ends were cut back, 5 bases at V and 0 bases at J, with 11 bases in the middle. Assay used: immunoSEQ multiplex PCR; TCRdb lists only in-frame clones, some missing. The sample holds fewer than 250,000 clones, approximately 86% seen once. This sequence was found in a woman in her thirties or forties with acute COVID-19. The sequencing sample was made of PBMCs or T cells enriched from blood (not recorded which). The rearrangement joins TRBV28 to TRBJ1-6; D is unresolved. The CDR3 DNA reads TGTGCCAGCAGTCCTGTACAGAGCTCCTATAATTCACCCCTCCACTTT. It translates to CASSPVQSSYNSPLHF.